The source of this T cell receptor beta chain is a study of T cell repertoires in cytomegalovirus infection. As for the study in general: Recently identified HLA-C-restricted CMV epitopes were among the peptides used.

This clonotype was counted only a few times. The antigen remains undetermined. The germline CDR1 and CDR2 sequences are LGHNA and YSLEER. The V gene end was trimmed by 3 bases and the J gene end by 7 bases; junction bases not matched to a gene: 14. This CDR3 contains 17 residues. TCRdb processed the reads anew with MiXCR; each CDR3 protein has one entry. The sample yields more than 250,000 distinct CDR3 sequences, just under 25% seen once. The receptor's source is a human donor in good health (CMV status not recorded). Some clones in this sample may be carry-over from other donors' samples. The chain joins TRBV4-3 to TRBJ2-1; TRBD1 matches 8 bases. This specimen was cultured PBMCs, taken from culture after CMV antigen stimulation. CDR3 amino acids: CASSHEFRQGASNEQFF. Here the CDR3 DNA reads TGCGCCAGCAGCCACGAATTTCGCCAGGGGGCTTCAAATGAGCAGTTCTTC.